This T cell receptor beta chain was obtained from a study of Ad26.COV2.S vaccination and SARS-CoV-2 variants. The table came from immunoSEQ multiplex PCR; TCRdb's copy has only in-frame clones and leaves some out. The sample holds 350,000 to 450,000 clones; 92% are singletons and the top ten take under 5%. Germline trimming cut 0 bases from V and 2 bases from J; bases unmatched to any gene: 1. Looked up from germline, CDR1 is MNHNS and CDR2 is SASEGT. CDR3 size: 14 residues. This clonotype originated in a human donor who had recovered from COVID-19. The rearrangement uses TRBV6-1 and TRBJ2-7; 7 nucleotides line up with TRBD2. The sample here was peripheral blood, taken after recovery from COVID-19. In DNA, the CDR3 is TGTGCCAGCAGTGAAGCGGGGGGGACCTACGAGCAGTACTTC. Protein: CASSEAGGTYEQYF.